A single sample gave rise to the 13 T cell receptor beta chains below, sequenced in a study of CD8 T cells in Susac syndrome (dated by TCRdb to the late 2010s). The method behind the library was the immunoSEQ multiplex PCR assay. RNA was extracted using the RNeasy kit, and roughly 0.45 to 1 microgram was reverse transcribed with random hexamers. TCRdb trimmed the raw reads at Q25, called clones with MiXCR and kept productive beta chains. Each record represents a unique CDR3 protein, reported with the most common genes and DNA among its rows. The sample profile shows just over 300,000 distinct CDR3 sequences; around 90% of them were found once. The leading ten clones occupy roughly 0.059% of the sample. What was sequenced was CD4+ T cells from PBMCs. Receptors originate from a human donor with multiple sclerosis.

V usage is TRBV24-1 and J usage is TRBJ2-5, with 9 bases identical to TRBD1. The germline V gene has CDR1 KGHDR and CDR2 SFDVKD. The CDR3 runs 15 residues. V lost 3 bases, J lost 2 bases, and 3 bases stayed unmatched. The CDR3 sequence: CATSDRGQGQETQYF. CDR3 nucleotides: TGTGCCACCAGTGATCGGGGACAGGGTCAAGAGACCCAGTACTTC.

The chain couples TRBV3-1 to TRBJ2-7, with unresolved D. Germline V gene sequence: CDR1 LGHDT, CDR2 YNNKEL (reference sequence). V lost 1 base to trimming and J lost 5 bases, with 6 bases between them. The CDR3 spans 12 residues. CDR3 amino acids: CASSQVVHEQYF. The CDR3 region has the DNA TGTGCCAGCAGCCAAGTAGTACACGAGCAGTACTTC.

Here the CDR3 reads CASGGGRPTDTQYF. The CDR3 region has the DNA TGCGCCAGCGGAGGAGGGCGCCCCACAGATACGCAGTATTTT. The rearrangement joins TRBV5-1 to TRBJ2-3; tentative D call: TRBD2 (6 bases). Between the trimmed V and J ends, which lost 7 bases and 2 bases, there was a span of 14 bases. This CDR3 has 14 amino acids. Germline loops: CDR1 SGHRS, CDR2 YFSETQ.

V and J are TRBV5-1 and TRBJ2-7; possibly TRBD2 for D (5 bases). Germline V gene data show CDR1 as SGHRS and CDR2 as YFSETQ. The germline V and J ends were trimmed by 1 base and 6 bases, with 23 bases remaining between them. The CDR3 is 17 amino acids. The DNA of the CDR3 is TGCGCCAGCAGCTTGCTGATAACCGGGATTCAGGCTGGCGAGCAGTACTTC. Its translation: CASSLLITGIQAGEQYF. The variable domain in full, with the rest retrieved from reference TRBV5-1 and TRBJ2-7, is KAGVTQTPRYLIKTRGQQVTLSCSPISGHRSVSWYQQTPGQGLQFLFEYFSETQRNKGNFPGRFSGRQFSNSRSEMNVSTLELGDSALYLCASSLLITGIQAGEQYFGPGTRLTVT.

The chain couples TRBV19 to TRBJ1-1; the D gene is possibly TRBD1 (5 bases). From germline, CDR1 is LNHDA and CDR2 SQIVND (reference sequence). V was shortened by 2 bases and J by 6 bases, with 25 bases between the two germline ends. The CDR3 has 18 amino acids. Here the CDR3 reads CASSIKMGPSPQSAEAFF. For the CDR3, the DNA is TGTGCCAGTAGTATAAAAATGGGGCCGTCTCCACAATCTGCTGAAGCTTTCTTT.

V is TRBV27 and J is TRBJ2-2; no reliable D call. The CDR3 extends over 15 amino acids. V lost 3 bases to trimming and J lost 0 bases, with 8 bases between them. Germline lookup yields CDR1 MNHEY and CDR2 SMNVEV (reference sequence). CDR3 loop: CASSFRYTNTGELFF. DNA for the CDR3: TGTGCCAGCAGTTTCCGGTACACGAACACCGGGGAGCTGTTTTTT.

This clonotype has only one observation. The rearrangement links TRBV6-2 or TRBV6-3 to TRBJ2-7; the D call may be TRBD1 or TRBD2 (5 bases each). This CDR3 spans 13 amino acids. The V end was cut by 6 bases, the J end by 9 bases, with 18 bases between. Germline V lookup: CDR1 MNHEY, CDR2 SVGEGT. The chain's CDR3 is CASSAGTYEAQYF. CDR3 DNA sequence: TGTGCCAGCAGCGCAGGGACCTACGAGGCGCAGTACTTC.

CDR3 in amino acids: CASSYSYVERDTQYF. The DNA of the CDR3 is TGTGCCAGCAGTTACTCGTATGTGGAGAGGGATACGCAGTATTTT. This rearrangement joins TRBV6-5 to TRBJ2-3; D gene uncertain. CDR3 length: 15 residues. Deletions cut 0 bases from V and 6 bases from J, with 13 bases between. Germline loops: CDR1 MNHEY, CDR2 SVGAGI.

The chain joins TRBV2 to TRBJ1-5, with a weak D call TRBD1 (5 bases). V was trimmed by 8 bases and J by 1 base, leaving 12 bases between them. The CDR3 runs 14 residues. Looked up from germline, CDR1 is SNHLY and CDR2 is FYNNEI. CDR3 loop: CASSREGSNQPQHF. CDR3 in DNA: TGTGCCAGCTCCAGGGAGGGGAGCAATCAGCCCCAGCATTTT.

The chain couples TRBV20-1 to TRBJ2-1; 12 bases are shared with TRBD2. This CDR3 contains 16 residues. Germline V gene data show CDR1 as DFQATT and CDR2 as SNEGSKA (reference sequence). The V and J ends lost 3 bases and 4 bases, in that order; junction bases with no gene match: 7. The CDR3 DNA reads as TGCAGTGCTAGCCCACTAGCGGGGGGTCCTTACAATGAGCAGTTCTTC. This encodes CSASPLAGGPYNEQFF.

The rearrangement joins TRBV15 to TRBJ2-3; 10 bases agree with TRBD2. The CDR3 contains 19 residues. CDR1 and CDR2 (germline): LNHNV, YYDKDF (reference sequence). Germline trimming cut 6 bases from V and 0 bases from J; bases unmatched to any gene: 15. CDR3 residues: CATRREAGGGRDSTDTQYF. The CDR3, as DNA: TGTGCCACCAGAAGGGAAGCGGGGGGGGGAAGGGATAGCACAGATACGCAGTATTTT.

J is TRBJ2-1 and V is TRBV5-1; 12 bases are a match to TRBD1. The V and J ends lost 3 bases and 7 bases, in that order; junction bases with no gene match: 8. From germline, CDR1 is SGHRS and CDR2 YFSETQ. The CDR3 is 16 residues long. CDR3 coding DNA: TGCGCCAGCAGCTCTACCGGGACAGGGGGCCTAAATGAGCAGTTCTTC. Translating it yields CASSSTGTGGLNEQFF.

CDR3 DNA: TGTGCCAGCAGCTTCGCGGGCAGGGGGCGTGAAAAACTGTTTTTT. Translating it yields CASSFAGRGREKLFF. V and J are TRBV11-2 and TRBJ1-4, with 8 nucleotides matching TRBD1. CDR1 and CDR2 (germline): SGHAT, FQNNGV. The CDR3 is 15 residues long. V lost 3 bases and J lost 7; bases outside the gene matches: 7.